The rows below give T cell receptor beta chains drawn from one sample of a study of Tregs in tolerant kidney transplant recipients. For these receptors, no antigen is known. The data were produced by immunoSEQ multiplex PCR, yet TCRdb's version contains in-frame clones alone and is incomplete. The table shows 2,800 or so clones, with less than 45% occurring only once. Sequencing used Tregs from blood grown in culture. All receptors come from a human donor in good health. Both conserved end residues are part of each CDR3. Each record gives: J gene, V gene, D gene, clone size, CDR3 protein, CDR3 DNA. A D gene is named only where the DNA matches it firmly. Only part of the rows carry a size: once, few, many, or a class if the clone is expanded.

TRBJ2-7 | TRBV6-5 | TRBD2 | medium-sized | CASSPRGGAYEQYF | TGTGCCAGCAGTCCCCGGGGGGGGGCCTACGAGCAGTACTTC
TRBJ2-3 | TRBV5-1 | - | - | CASSLTDTQYF | TGCGCCAGCAGCTTGACAGATACGCAGTATTTT
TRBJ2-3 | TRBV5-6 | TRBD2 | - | CASSPLAGWADTQYF | TGTGCCAGCAGCCCCTTAGCGGGGTGGGCAGATACGCAGTATTTT
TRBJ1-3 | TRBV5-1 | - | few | CASSTSGPISGNTIYF | TGCGCCAGCAGCACGTCAGGTCCTATCTCTGGAAACACCATATATTTT
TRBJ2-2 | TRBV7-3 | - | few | CASSLFYDTGELFF | TGTGCCAGCAGCCTGTTTTACGACACCGGGGAGCTGTTTTTT
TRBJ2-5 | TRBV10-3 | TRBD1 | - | CAIIPTGIQETQYF | TGTGCCATCATTCCGACAGGGATTCAAGAGACCCAGTACTTC
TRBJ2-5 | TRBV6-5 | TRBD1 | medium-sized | CASSSPGQGATQYF | TGTGCCAGCAGTTCGCCGGGACAGGGGGCCACCCAGTACTTC
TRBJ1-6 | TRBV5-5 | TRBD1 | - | CASSLVGGLGSPLHF | TGTGCCAGCAGCTTGGTAGGGGGCCTTGGTTCACCCCTCCACTTT
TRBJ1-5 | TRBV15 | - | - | CATSRDLENQPQHF | TGTGCCACCAGCAGAGATCTGGAGAATCAGCCCCAGCATTTT
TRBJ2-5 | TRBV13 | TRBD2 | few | CASRPAGGWETQYF | TGTGCCAGCAGGCCAGCGGGAGGATGGGAGACCCAGTACTTC
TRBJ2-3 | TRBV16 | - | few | CASSQSSPTSQYF | TGTGCCAGCAGCCAATCCTCGCCCACTTCGCAGTATTTT
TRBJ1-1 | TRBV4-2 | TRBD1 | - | CASSQGTGAEAFF | TGTGCCAGCAGCCAGGGGACAGGGGCTGAAGCTTTCTTT
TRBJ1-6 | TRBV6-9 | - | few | CASSYPGPYNSPLHF | TGTGCCAGCAGTTACCCGGGCCCCTATAATTCACCCCTCCACTTT
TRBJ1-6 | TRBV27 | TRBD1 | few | CASRRQGGSYNSPLHF | TGTGCCAGCAGGAGACAGGGAGGATCCTATAATTCACCCCTCCACTTT
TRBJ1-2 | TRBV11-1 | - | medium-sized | CASSPSGRGSNYGYTF | TGTGCCAGCAGCCCGAGTGGTCGGGGGTCCAACTATGGCTACACCTTC
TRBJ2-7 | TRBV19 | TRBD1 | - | CASSPKTGASYEQYF | TGTGCCAGTAGTCCCAAGACAGGGGCTTCCTACGAGCAGTACTTC
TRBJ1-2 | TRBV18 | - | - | CASSPPDRRANYGYTF | TGTGCCAGCTCACCCCCAGACAGACGGGCTAACTATGGCTACACCTTC
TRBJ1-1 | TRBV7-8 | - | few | CASSLVAQGTEAFF | TGTGCCAGCAGCTTAGTGGCCCAGGGGACTGAAGCTTTCTTT
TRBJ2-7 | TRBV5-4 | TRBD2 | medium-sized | CASSAGGGRAYEQYF | TGTGCCAGCAGCGCGGGGGGCGGGAGGGCCTACGAGCAGTACTTC
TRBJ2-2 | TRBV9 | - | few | CASSTGPGELFF | TGTGCCAGCTCAACAGGGCCCGGGGAGCTGTTTTTT
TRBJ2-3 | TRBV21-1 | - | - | CASSPQGPGDTQYF | TGTGCCAGCAGCCCCCAAGGACCCGGAGATACGCAGTATTTT
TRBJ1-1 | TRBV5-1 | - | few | CASSFLLTSRGSGTEAFF | TGCGCCAGCAGCTTTCTACTTACTTCCAGGGGCAGTGGCACTGAAGCTTTCTTT
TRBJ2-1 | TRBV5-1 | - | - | CASSLLAPFPNEQFF | TGCGCCAGCAGCTTGCTAGCCCCCTTCCCCAATGAGCAGTTCTTC
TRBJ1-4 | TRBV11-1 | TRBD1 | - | CASSWGDRGLNEKLFF | TGTGCCAGCAGCTGGGGAGACAGGGGCCTTAATGAAAAACTGTTTTTT
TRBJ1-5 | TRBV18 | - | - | CASSPSAGPFNQPQHF | TGTGCCAGCTCACCATCTGCGGGCCCATTCAATCAGCCCCAGCATTTT
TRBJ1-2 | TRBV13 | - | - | CATRQVGGYGYTF | TGTGCCACTAGACAGGTCGGTGGCTATGGCTACACCTTC
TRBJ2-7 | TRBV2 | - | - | CASSGDWSYEQYF | TGTGCCAGCAGCGGGGACTGGTCCTACGAGCAGTACTTC
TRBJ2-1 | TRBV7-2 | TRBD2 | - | CASSFGLAGVVIQNEQFF | TGTGCCAGCAGCTTCGGTCTAGCGGGAGTGGTCATACAGAATGAGCAGTTCTTC
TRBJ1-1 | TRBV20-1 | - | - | CSAKWNTEAFF | TGCAGTGCTAAGTGGAACACTGAAGCTTTCTTT
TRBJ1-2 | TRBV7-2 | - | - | CASSPVPGNYGYTF | TGTGCCAGCAGCCCGGTCCCCGGGAACTATGGCTACACCTTC
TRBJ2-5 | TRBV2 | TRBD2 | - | CASSVLAGGEETQYF | TGTGCCAGCAGTGTTCTAGCGGGGGGGGAAGAGACCCAGTACTTC
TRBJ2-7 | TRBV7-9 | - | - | CASSQVTGLTYEQYF | TGTGCCAGCAGCCAAGTGACAGGCCTGACCTACGAGCAGTACTTC
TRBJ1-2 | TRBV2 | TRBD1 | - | CASRLGQGRTF | TGTGCCAGCAGATTAGGACAGGGCAGAACCTTC
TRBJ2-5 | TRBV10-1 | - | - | CASSASGWGAQYF | TGCGCCAGCAGCGCCTCAGGGTGGGGAGCCCAGTACTTC
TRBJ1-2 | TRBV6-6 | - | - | CASSYTRQAPWGYTF | TGTGCCAGCAGTTACACTAGACAGGCCCCCTGGGGCTACACCTTC
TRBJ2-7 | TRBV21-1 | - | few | CASGVLKSIYEQYF | TGTGCCAGCGGGGTACTAAAGTCAATCTACGAGCAGTACTTC
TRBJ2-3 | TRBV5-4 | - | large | CASSLGSTDTQYF | TGTGCCAGCAGCCTTGGGAGCACAGATACGCAGTATTTT